A single TCR beta chain is shown here with its context. This CDR3 is 16 amino acids long. CDR1 SGHNT and CDR2 YYREEE come from the germline V gene (reference sequence). V lost 4 bases, J lost 1 base, and 7 bases stayed unmatched. The data originate from a study of blood T cell repertoires in COVID-19. In the study overall: Nucleic acid was either cDNA or gDNA, and it came from T cells, B-cell-depleted T cells, or PBMCs.

Authors' analysis steps: By means of reference gene primer amplification, nucleated cell counts were estimated. Only in-frame clones appear in the TCRdb table, and some are missing; sequencing was by immunoSEQ multiplex PCR. That table supplies the V and J calls and clone size; D and trimming were determined from the DNA. The data contain about 420,000 clones, approximately 90% of them singletons. The Seattle site enrolled patients during active infection and followed them longitudinally. This receptor was identified in a man between 18 and 29 years old with COVID-19, enrolled during active disease. Sequenced sample: peripheral blood. V and J are TRBV5-4 and TRBJ2-3, with 9 bases that match TRBD2. The chain's CDR3 is CASSPPGGRGTDTQYF. The CDR3 DNA reads as TGTGCCAGCAGCCCCCCTGGCGGGAGGGGCACAGATACGCAGTATTTT.